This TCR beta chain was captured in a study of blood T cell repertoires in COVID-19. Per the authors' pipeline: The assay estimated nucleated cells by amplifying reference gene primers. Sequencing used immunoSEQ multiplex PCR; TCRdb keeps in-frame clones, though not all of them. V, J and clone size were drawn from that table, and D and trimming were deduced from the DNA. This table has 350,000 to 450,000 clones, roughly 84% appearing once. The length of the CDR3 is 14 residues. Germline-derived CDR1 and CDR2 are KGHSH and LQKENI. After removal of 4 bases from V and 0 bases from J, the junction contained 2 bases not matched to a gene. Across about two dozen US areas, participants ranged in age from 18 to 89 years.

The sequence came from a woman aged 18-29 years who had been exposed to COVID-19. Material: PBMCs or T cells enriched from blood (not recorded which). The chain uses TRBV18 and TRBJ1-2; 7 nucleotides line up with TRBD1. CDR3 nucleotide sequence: TGTGCCAGCTCACTAGGACAGGCTAACTATGGCTACACCTTC. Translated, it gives CASSLGQANYGYTF.